The clone carrying this T cell receptor beta chain was observed many times. As yet, its antigen is unknown. This sample was included in a study of T cells in Graves' hyperthyroidism and ophthalmopathy. Study-level findings and limits: Most thyroid clonotypes expanded above 0.001 were also detected in blood.

The CDR3 covers 15 residues. V was cut by 3 bases and J by 2 bases, with 13 bases left in between. The CDR3 regions of TCR beta were amplified from RNA transcripts. First-round RT-PCR with HTBI primers amplified the TCR CDR3 region. TCRdb called the multiplex PCR reads again in MiXCR, with one record for every CDR3 protein. The sample has roughly 380,000 distinct CDR3 sequences, approximately 15% seen once. The sample was blood. This TCR was sampled from an older woman with Graves' hyperthyroidism. V and J are TRBV12-3 or TRBV12-4 and TRBJ1-1; no clear D gene. The CDR3 here is CASSFQPGINTEAFF. The DNA for the CDR3 is TGTGCCAGCAGTTTCCAGCCGGGAATAAACACTGAAGCTTTCTTT.